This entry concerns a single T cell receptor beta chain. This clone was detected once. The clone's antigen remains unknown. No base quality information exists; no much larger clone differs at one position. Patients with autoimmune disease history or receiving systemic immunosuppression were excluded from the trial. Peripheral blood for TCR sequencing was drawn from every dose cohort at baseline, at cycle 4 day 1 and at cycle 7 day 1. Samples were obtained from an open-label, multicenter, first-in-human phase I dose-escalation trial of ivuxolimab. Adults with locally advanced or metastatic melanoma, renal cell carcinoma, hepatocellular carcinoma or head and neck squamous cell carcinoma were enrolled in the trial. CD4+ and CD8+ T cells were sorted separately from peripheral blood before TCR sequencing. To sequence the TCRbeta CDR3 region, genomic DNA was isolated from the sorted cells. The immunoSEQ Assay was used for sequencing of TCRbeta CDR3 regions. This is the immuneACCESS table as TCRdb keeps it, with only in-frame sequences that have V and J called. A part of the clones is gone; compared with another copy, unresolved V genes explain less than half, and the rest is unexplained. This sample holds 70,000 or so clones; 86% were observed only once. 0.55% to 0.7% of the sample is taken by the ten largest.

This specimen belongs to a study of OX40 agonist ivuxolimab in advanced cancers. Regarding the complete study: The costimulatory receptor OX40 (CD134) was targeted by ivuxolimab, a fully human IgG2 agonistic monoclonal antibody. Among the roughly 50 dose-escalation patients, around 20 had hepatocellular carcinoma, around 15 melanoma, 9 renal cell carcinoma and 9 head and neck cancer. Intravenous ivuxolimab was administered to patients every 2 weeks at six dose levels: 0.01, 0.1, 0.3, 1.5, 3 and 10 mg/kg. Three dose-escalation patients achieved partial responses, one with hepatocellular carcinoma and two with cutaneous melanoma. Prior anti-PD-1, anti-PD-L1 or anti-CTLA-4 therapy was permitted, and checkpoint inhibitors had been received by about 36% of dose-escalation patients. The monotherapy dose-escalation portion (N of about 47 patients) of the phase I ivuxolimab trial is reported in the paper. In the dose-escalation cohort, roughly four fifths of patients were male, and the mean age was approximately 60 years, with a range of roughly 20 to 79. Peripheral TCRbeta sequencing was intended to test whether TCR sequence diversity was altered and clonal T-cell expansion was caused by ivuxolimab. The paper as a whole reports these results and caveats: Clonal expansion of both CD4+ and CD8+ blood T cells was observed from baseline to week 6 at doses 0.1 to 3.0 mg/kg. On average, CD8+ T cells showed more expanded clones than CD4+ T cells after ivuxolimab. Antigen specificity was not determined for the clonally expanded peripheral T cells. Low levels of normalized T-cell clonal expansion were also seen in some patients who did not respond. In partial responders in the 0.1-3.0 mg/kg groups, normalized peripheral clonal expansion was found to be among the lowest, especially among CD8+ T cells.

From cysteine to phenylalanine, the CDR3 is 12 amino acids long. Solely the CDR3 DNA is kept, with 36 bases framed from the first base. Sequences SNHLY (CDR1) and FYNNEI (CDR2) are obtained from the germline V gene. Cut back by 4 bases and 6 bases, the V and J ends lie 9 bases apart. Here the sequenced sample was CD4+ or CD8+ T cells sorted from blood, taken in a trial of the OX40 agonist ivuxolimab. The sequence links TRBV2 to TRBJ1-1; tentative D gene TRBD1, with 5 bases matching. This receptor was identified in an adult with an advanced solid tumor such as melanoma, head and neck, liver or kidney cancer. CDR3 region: CASSGDSAEAFF. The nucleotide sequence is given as TGTGCCAGCAGTGGGGACTCAGCTGAAGCTTTCTTT.